Listed below are T cell receptor beta chains from one sample, sequenced in a study of blood T cell repertoires in COVID-19. The protocol was immunoSEQ multiplex PCR, while the TCRdb copy is restricted to in-frame clones and leaves out a portion. The table lists 300,000 to 450,000 clones, roughly 86% of them singletons. Source material: peripheral blood. The receptors shown here come from a human donor with acute or convalescent COVID-19. The donor label of this sample is uncertain. Each CDR3 is given without its conserved first and last residue.

TRBJ1-5 | TRBV27 | ASSLDRGSNQPQH
TRBJ1-2 | TRBV28 | ASSPMTTGYYGYT
TRBJ2-1 | TRBV27 | ASGFHRELSEQF
TRBJ2-3 | TRBV27 | ASSFSSGGTTDTQY
TRBJ1-2 | TRBV6-6 | ASSHGPGTGNYGYT
TRBJ1-2 | TRBV7-9 | ASREGQGTFNYGYT
TRBJ2-7 | TRBV6-1 | ASRESSGTLGYEQY
TRBJ1-3 | TRBV25-1 | ASSPTGTTGNTIY
TRBJ1-1 | TRBV7-9 | AGETGQSTEAF
TRBJ1-2 | TRBV7-2 | ASSLVPTNSGGYT
TRBJ1-1 | TRBV10-1 | ASRPGTPNTEAF
TRBJ2-7 | TRBV4-2 | ASSLIAGGIDEQY
TRBJ2-7 | TRBV5-1 | ASSLTGNSYEQY
TRBJ2-3 | TRBV5-5 | ASSRGGSTDTQY
TRBJ2-7 | TRBV19 | ASSRGNSYEQY
TRBJ1-2 | TRBV11-2 | ASSFADQNYGYT
TRBJ2-1 | TRBV21-1 | ASSKRNPGLAGNNEQF
TRBJ2-7 | TRBV18 | ASSLTSFSYEQY
TRBJ2-3 | TRBV3-1/TRBV3-2 | ASSQEGTVFTDTQY
TRBJ2-1 | TRBV2 | ASSEGLRANEQF
TRBJ2-7 | TRBV3-1/TRBV3-2 | ASSPQSYYEQY
TRBJ1-3 | TRBV5-6 | ASSFGRPRPGNTIY
TRBJ1-4 | TRBV2 | ASSAQGGNNEKLF
TRBJ1-4 | TRBV7-2 | ASRTGQGNEKLF
TRBJ2-3 | TRBV28 | ASSGRHRGHSFIKHTDTQY
TRBJ2-1 | TRBV27 | ASSRTRGNEQF
TRBJ1-1 | TRBV3-1/TRBV3-2 | ASGRRGGNTEAF
TRBJ1-3 | TRBV28 | ASSLGAGTGNTIY
TRBJ1-2 | TRBV7-9 | ASSAGQNYGYT
TRBJ1-2 | TRBV27 | ASSLSITRENGYT
TRBJ1-1 | TRBV14 | ASSHLVYSSGTEAF
TRBJ1-1 | TRBV28 | ASSLGLNTEAF
TRBJ2-3 | TRBV5-4 | ASSLPLRTDTQY
TRBJ1-5 | TRBV5-6 | ASSLMTGVNQPQH
TRBJ2-5 | TRBV19 | ASSSGTLETQY
TRBJ1-5 | TRBV2 | ASSYGTASNQPQH
TRBJ1-6 | TRBV11-2 | ASSIDRVNSPLH
TRBJ2-5 | TRBV2 | ASGKGTSGAQETQY
TRBJ2-1 | TRBV12-1 | ASPGRAYNEQF
TRBJ1-2 | TRBV7-9 | ASSLGTGIGGYT
TRBJ2-3 | TRBV3-1/TRBV3-2 | ASSQDLAGDTQY
TRBJ1-6 | TRBV5-4 | ASSSDSSPLH
TRBJ2-1 | TRBV5-1 | ASSLNGQGANEQF
TRBJ1-2 | TRBV7-2 | ASRTGRGYT
TRBJ2-7 | TRBV2 | ASTKNPGQGNIYEQY
TRBJ2-3 | TRBV6-2/TRBV6-3 | ASSTGASSTDTQY
TRBJ2-2 | TRBV4-1 | ASSPGTPATGELF
TRBJ2-7 | TRBV28 | ASSGGTVPYEQY
TRBJ1-1 | TRBV4-1 | ASSQEAGGGTEAF
TRBJ1-1 | TRBV19 | ASRKDRGPLEAF
TRBJ1-3 | TRBV5-8 | ASTFGLFSGNTIY
TRBJ1-2 | TRBV3-1/TRBV3-2 | ASSQSTGGTGYT
TRBJ1-1 | TRBV4-2 | ASSQVSVYGNTEAF